This T cell receptor beta chain was profiled in a study of regulatory T cells in long-lasting Graves disease. On the study more broadly: For a period under 3 months, newly diagnosed Graves' patients had taken antithyroid drugs. Regarding the study as a whole: Persistent disease preferred TRBV28, TRBJ1-2 and TRBJ2-5; new disease, TRBV20-1 and TRBJ2-1.

The time point is: newly diagnosed GD, antithyroid drugs for less than 3 months. PBMC-derived RNA was used for the TCR library. Patients were from an endocrinology department in Xi'an, China. Blood from the periphery, approximately 9 milliliters in all, was drawn into EDTA tubes. This clonotype was recorded at least ten times. Its antigen remains unidentified. One junction end disagrees with the germline gene, perhaps due to a read error. Arm-PCR of CDR3 regions and iRepertoire HTBI primers were the basis on which TCR beta libraries were built. TCRdb analysed the multiplex PCR reads with MiXCR anew, one entry per CDR3 protein. The table has 200,000 to 250,000 distinct CDR3 sequences, around 20% seen once; the top ten hold roughly a fifth. Germline CDR1 and CDR2: SGHRS and YFSETQ. CDR3 length: 13 amino acids.

This chain connects TRBV5-1 to TRBJ2-5; D remains unclear. This specimen was peripheral blood mononuclear cells (PBMCs), taken at new diagnosis, from a patient treated with antithyroid drugs. The sequence was collected from a female donor with Graves disease. CDR3 sequence: CASSFNRQETQYF. The CDR3 DNA reads TGTGCCAGCAGCTTTAATCGCCAAGAGACCCAGTACTTC.